A selection of T cell receptor beta chains follows, all from one sample in a study of blood T cells in healthy people across ages. TCRdb called the 5' RACE reads again in MiXCR, with one record for every CDR3 protein. The table lists around 1,900,000 distinct CDR3 sequences, around 40% of them singletons, with about 23% in the top ten. Sequenced: blood. The source is a human donor in good health. Each CDR3 is given with its conserved first and last residue. The order of the fields is J gene, V gene, D gene, clone size, CDR3 DNA, CDR3 protein. A D gene is named only where the DNA matches it firmly. Clone size is given for some rows only: seen once, a few or many times, or a class if the clone is expanded.

TRBJ2-3 | TRBV29-1 | NA | NA | TGCAGCGTCCCCTTGGGGCCTACGCAGTATTTT | CSVPLGPTQYF
TRBJ1-2 | TRBV5-1 | NA | few | TGCGCCAGCAGCTCCTCGGGGACCTATGGCTACACCTTC | CASSSSGTYGYTF
TRBJ1-1 | TRBV3-1 | NA | NA | TGTGCCAGCAGCCAAAGCCCGGCGGGAACGAACACTGAAGCTTTCTTT | CASSQSPAGTNTEAFF
TRBJ2-1 | TRBV6-5 | NA | NA | TGTGCCAGCAGTTACTCGCCCGGGGGACCCAATGAGCAGTTCTTC | CASSYSPGGPNEQFF
TRBJ2-2 | TRBV15 | TRBD1 | NA | TGTGCCACCAGCCGACAGGGGGCAAGTCGAGGGGAGCTGTTTTTT | CATSRQGASRGELFF
TRBJ2-7 | TRBV3-1 | TRBD2 | NA | TGTGCCAGCAGCCACGGACTAGCGGGTACCTACGAGCAGTACTTC | CASSHGLAGTYEQYF
TRBJ2-7 | TRBV7-9 | TRBD2 | few | TGTGCCAGCAGCTTTAAAGCGGGGGGGGACGAGCAGTACTTC | CASSFKAGGDEQYF
TRBJ2-7 | TRBV12-3/TRBV12-4 | NA | NA | TGTGCCAGCACTTCAAGGTCCGGAAACTACGAGCAGTACTTC | CASTSRSGNYEQYF
TRBJ2-1 | TRBV14 | NA | few | TGTGCCAGCAGTCTTTACAGGGAGGCGAAGGGTGAGCAGTTCTTC | CASSLYREAKGEQFF
TRBJ2-3 | TRBV7-2 | NA | NA | TGTGCCAGCAGTCTCGGGGTGACAAACACAGATACGCAGTATTTT | CASSLGVTNTDTQYF
TRBJ2-4 | TRBV20-1 | NA | NA | TGCAGTGCTTCGGGACTCTTGAGTTCTCACAATGAGCAGTACTTC | CSASGLLSSHNEQYF
TRBJ1-2 | TRBV13 | NA | NA | TGTGCCAGCAGCTTAGCCCAAGGACGGAGGAGAGCCCCGGTCTATGGCTACACCTTC | CASSLAQGRRRAPVYGYTF
TRBJ2-1 | TRBV7-8 | NA | few | TGTGCCAGCAGCTTAGGGGCTAGCGACGTGAGTGAGCAGTTCTTC | CASSLGASDVSEQFF
TRBJ2-6 | TRBV7-3 | NA | few | TGTGCCAGCAGCTTCGTAGGCGGAGTGATCTCTGGGGCCAACGTCCTGACTTTC | CASSFVGGVISGANVLTF
TRBJ2-1 | TRBV7-8 | NA | NA | TGTGCCAGCAGCTTAGAACGGGCTTTTGGGCAGTTCTTC | CASSLERAFGQFF
TRBJ2-7 | TRBV28 | TRBD1 | NA | TGTGCCAGCAGCACAGGGGGATCCGAGCAGTACTTC | CASSTGGSEQYF
TRBJ1-2 | TRBV20-1 | NA | few | TGCAGTGCTTCCCATGGTGTTAACTATGGCTACACCTTC | CSASHGVNYGYTF
TRBJ1-2 | TRBV20-1 | TRBD1 | few | TGCAGTGCCTTAGGGCGACAGGGGTTCTATGGCTACACCTTC | CSALGRQGFYGYTF
TRBJ2-1 | TRBV7-3 | TRBD1 | NA | TGTGCCAGCAGCGTTGGACAGGGTAACTACGAGCAGTTCTTC | CASSVGQGNYEQFF
TRBJ2-6 | TRBV3-1 | NA | NA | TGTGCCAGCAGCTCTTCCCCAGGGTCTGGGGCCAACGTCCTGACTTTC | CASSSSPGSGANVLTF
TRBJ1-2 | TRBV15 | TRBD1 | few | TGTGCCACAACTCGCGACAGGGAAGTAAATGGCTACACCTTC | CATTRDREVNGYTF
TRBJ1-2 | TRBV2 | TRBD1 | few | TGTGCCCGCAGTGCGACAGGGGGCGAGAGAGGCTACACCTTC | CARSATGGERGYTF
TRBJ2-5 | TRBV12-3/TRBV12-4 | TRBD1 | NA | TGTGCCAGCAGTCCCAGGACAGGGTTGTTTCTGCAGACCCAGTACTTC | CASSPRTGLFLQTQYF
TRBJ2-1 | TRBV5-1 | NA | NA | TGCGCCAGCAGCTTGGGCGGGACAATATTTTACTCCTACAATGAGCAGTTCTTC | CASSLGGTIFYSYNEQFF
TRBJ1-1 | TRBV7-2 | TRBD1 | NA | TGTGCCGGCAGCCTTCGACAGGGAGGAGGGACTGAAGCTTTCTTT | CAGSLRQGGGTEAFF
TRBJ1-2 | TRBV4-2 | NA | NA | TGTGCCAGCAGCCAAGTGGAGGTTAGCTATGGCTACACCTTC | CASSQVEVSYGYTF
TRBJ2-1 | TRBV4-2 | TRBD2 | NA | TGTGCCAGCAGCCAAGACGGGAATAGCGGGAGGAGCTACAATGAGCAGTTCTTC | CASSQDGNSGRSYNEQFF
TRBJ2-1 | TRBV7-2 | NA | NA | TGTGCCAGCAGCCAAGGGGCAGCGTTGAGCTCCTACAATGAGCAGTTCTTC | CASSQGAALSSYNEQFF
TRBJ1-5 | TRBV4-3 | NA | few | TGCGCCAGCAGCCGAACAGGGAACCATCAGCCCCAGCATTTT | CASSRTGNHQPQHF
TRBJ2-1 | TRBV9 | TRBD2 | NA | TGTGCCAGCAGCCCTAGCGGGACTAGCCTAGGCAATGAGCAGTTCTTC | CASSPSGTSLGNEQFF
TRBJ2-2 | TRBV7-3 | TRBD2 | few | TGTGCCAGCAGCCTCAGAGGACTAGCGGGGCGGACCGGGGAGCTGTTTTTT | CASSLRGLAGRTGELFF
TRBJ1-2 | TRBV3-1 | NA | few | TGTGCCAGCAGCCAAGGCGTTAGGGGGGCGGTTGGCTACACCTTC | CASSQGVRGAVGYTF
TRBJ2-7 | TRBV7-2 | NA | few | TGTGCCAGCAGCTTAGTAAAGGGGGGTTACGAGCAGTACTTC | CASSLVKGGYEQYF
TRBJ2-6 | TRBV5-1 | NA | NA | TGCGCCAGCAGCTCGTCAGGCCTCTCTGGGGCCAACGTCCTGACTTTC | CASSSSGLSGANVLTF
TRBJ1-4 | TRBV12-3/TRBV12-4 | TRBD1 | NA | TGTGCCAGCAGTTCCCGACAGGGATCTAGGGAAAAACTGTTTTTT | CASSSRQGSREKLFF
TRBJ2-7 | TRBV24-1 | NA | few | TGTGCCACCAGTGATACCGAATACTACGAGCAGTACTTC | CATSDTEYYEQYF
TRBJ1-5 | TRBV7-2 | TRBD1 | few | TGTGCCAGCAGCACCCGGACAGGGGGGAATCAGCCCCAGCATTTT | CASSTRTGGNQPQHF
TRBJ2-7 | TRBV4-3 | TRBD2 | few | TGCGCCAGCAGCCAAGTTTATGCGGGGGGTGGATACGAGCAGTACTTC | CASSQVYAGGGYEQYF
TRBJ1-5 | TRBV6-2/TRBV6-3 | TRBD1 | NA | TGTGCCAGCAGTTACTACCCCCGGGACAGCTTTAATCAGCCCCAGCATTTT | CASSYYPRDSFNQPQHF
TRBJ2-7 | TRBV20-1 | NA | NA | TGCAGTGCTCCGAACGGGAACTCCTACGAGCAGTACTTC | CSAPNGNSYEQYF
TRBJ2-4 | TRBV2 | NA | NA | TGTGCCAGCAGTGAGGGATTAATGCCGGGCATTCAGTACTTC | CASSEGLMPGIQYF
TRBJ2-1 | TRBV11-1 | TRBD2 | few | TGTGCCAGCAGCTTATTGCGGGGGGGACCGACCAAAAGTGGCGAGCGCTACAATGAGCAGTTCTTC | CASSLLRGGPTKSGERYNEQFF
TRBJ2-1 | TRBV3-1 | TRBD1 | NA | TGTGCCAGCAGCCAAGCCGGGACAGGGGGCGGAGAGCAGTTCTTC | CASSQAGTGGGEQFF
TRBJ2-3 | TRBV5-1 | NA | few | TGCGCCAGCACCCGGGGGACAGCAGATACGCAGTATTTT | CASTRGTADTQYF
TRBJ1-1 | TRBV12-3/TRBV12-4 | NA | NA | TGTGCCAGCAGCTGGCGGGGGGGGATGAACACTGGAGCTTTCTTT | CASSWRGGMNTGAFF
TRBJ2-1 | TRBV18 | TRBD2 | few | TGTGCCAGCTCATCAAACGAGAGGGCTAGCGGGGGCAATGAGCAGTTCTTC | CASSSNERASGGNEQFF
TRBJ1-1 | TRBV5-1 | NA | NA | TGCGCCAGCAGCTTGGACCCAGACAAGGGGAACACTGAAGCTTTCTTT | CASSLDPDKGNTEAFF
TRBJ1-6 | TRBV6-5 | NA | NA | TGTGCCAGCAGTTACTGGGCAGGGGCCGCTGATTCACCCCTCCACTTT | CASSYWAGAADSPLHF
TRBJ1-2 | TRBV7-6 | TRBD1 | many | TGTGCCAGCAGCCTACAGGGGTCAGGGAACTATGGCTACACCTTC | CASSLQGSGNYGYTF
TRBJ2-5 | TRBV7-2 | TRBD2 | NA | TGTGCCAGCAGCCCGTATAGCGGGGGGCTGGAGACCCAGTACTTC | CASSPYSGGLETQYF
TRBJ2-4 | TRBV9 | NA | NA | TGTGCCAGCAGCGTCGGGCAGGGTTCCTACAATGAGCAGTACTTC | CASSVGQGSYNEQYF
TRBJ2-1 | TRBV27 | NA | NA | TGTGCCAGCAGTTCCGGGCTCACGGCGAATGAGCAGTTCTTC | CASSSGLTANEQFF
TRBJ2-3 | TRBV20-1 | TRBD2 | NA | TGCAGTGCTCCTACTAGCGGGGGGGCGGGAGATACGCAGTATTTT | CSAPTSGGAGDTQYF
TRBJ2-6 | TRBV9 | NA | NA | TGTGCCGGCAGCGTAGGTAGGGATGTCGGGGACGTCCTGACTTTC | CAGSVGRDVGDVLTF
TRBJ2-1 | TRBV24-1 | NA | NA | TGTGCCTCTTCGACAGCCTACAATGAGCAGTTCTTC | CASSTAYNEQFF
TRBJ2-7 | TRBV7-8 | TRBD2 | many | TGTGCCAGCAGCTTAGCCGGGGGGGGGATCTACGAGCAGTACTTC | CASSLAGGGIYEQYF
TRBJ1-1 | TRBV7-2 | NA | NA | TGTGCCAGCAGCTCCGTCGGGAGCTGGACTGAAGCTTTCTTT | CASSSVGSWTEAFF